One sample yielded the 3 T cell receptor beta chains listed below, sequenced in a study of GPR56 and killer-like receptors on CD4 memory cells. TCRdb reprocessed the reads and reports one entry per CDR3 protein, with no DNA. The table for this sample gives 2,500 to 3,500 distinct CDR3 sequences. Five CD4+ populations, defined by killer cell lectin-like receptor and GPR56 markers, were sorted by FACS. Source material: memory CD4+ T cells from blood. Every receptor here comes from a human donor in good health.

This chain connects TRBV9 to TRBJ2-7; TCRdb gives TRBD2 as the D gene, but with no DNA this cannot be confirmed. Germline V gene sequence: CDR1 SGDLS, CDR2 YYNGEE. This CDR3 has 15 residues. CDR3 loop: CASSVVGEGTGEQYF.

This clonotype is called large based on its frequency. The chain uses TRBV19 and TRBJ1-2; absent DNA, TCRdb's TRBD1 call cannot be checked. CDR3 size: 13 residues. Germline lookup yields CDR1 LNHDA and CDR2 SQIVND (reference sequence). The CDR3 region is CASSISGAYGYTF.

This chain connects TRBV12-3 or TRBV12-4 to TRBJ2-2; TCRdb's D call of TRBD2 is untestable without DNA. CDR3 length equals 18 residues. CDR3 amino acids: CASSPPRPGLAGPGELFF.